This T cell receptor (beta chain) was identified during a study of T cell responses to AZD1222 COVID-19 vaccine. The assay was immunoSEQ multiplex PCR, and TCRdb's table has in-frame clones only and misses some. The sample contains fewer than 110,000 clones, around 87% of which appear only once. The germline CDR1 and CDR2 sequences are KGHDR and SFDVKD. V lost 5 bases and J 3 bases, leaving 6 bases between the germline ends. This CDR3 region has 12 residues. The sample here was peripheral blood, taken 28 days after the second AZD1222 dose. The chain is built from TRBV24-1 and TRBJ1-1; a possible D gene is TRBD1 (5 bases). The origin of this receptor is an adult who received the AZD1222 COVID-19 vaccine. The CDR3 is CATSGQYTEAFF. CDR3 coding DNA: TGTGCCACCAGTGGACAGTACACTGAAGCTTTCTTT.